The clone carrying this T cell receptor beta chain has a handful of counts. The PCR was carried out with 60 Vbeta primers and 13 Jbeta primers. The protocol was immunoSEQ multiplex PCR, while the TCRdb copy is restricted to in-frame clones and leaves out a portion. Here the sample spans around 90,000 clones, about two thirds being singletons. This CDR3 contains 15 residues. Germline loops: CDR1 LNHDA, CDR2 SQIVND (reference sequence). Trimming removed 3 bases from V and 4 bases from J; junction bases left unmatched: 5. This sample was included in a study of cytomegalovirus exposure and HLA in healthy donors.

The chain has TRBV19 and TRBJ2-3, with 9 positions matching TRBD1. The sequence was collected from a woman in her fifties or sixties in good health and CMV-seropositive. Material: PBMCs. The chain's CDR3 is CASSMTGGLADTQYF. DNA for the CDR3: TGTGCCAGTAGTATGACAGGGGGGTTGGCAGATACGCAGTATTTT.